A few counts support the clone carrying this T cell receptor beta chain. This sample includes further DNA sequences coding for the same CDR3. The germline V gene has CDR1 KGHSH and CDR2 LQKENI. This CDR3 region has 15 residues. The V gene lost 6 bases and the J gene lost 1 base, with 13 bases spanning the gap. The entry originates in a study of T cell changes during pregnancy in multiple sclerosis. Measured with immunoSEQ multiplex PCR; TCRdb has only the in-frame clones, and not every one. The data show tens of thousands of clones, with about 93% seen just once and 0.39% held by the top ten. The specimen comprised CD4+ T cells from peripheral blood mononuclear cells, sampled after pregnancy. This rearrangement joins TRBV18 to TRBJ1-5; D gene unclear. This receptor was identified in a female donor with multiple sclerosis, enrolled in a pregnancy study. In DNA form, the CDR3 reads TGTGCCAGCTCCCCCCGGCGGGCGAGCAATCAGCCCCAGCATTTT. Residues: CASSPRRASNQPQHF.